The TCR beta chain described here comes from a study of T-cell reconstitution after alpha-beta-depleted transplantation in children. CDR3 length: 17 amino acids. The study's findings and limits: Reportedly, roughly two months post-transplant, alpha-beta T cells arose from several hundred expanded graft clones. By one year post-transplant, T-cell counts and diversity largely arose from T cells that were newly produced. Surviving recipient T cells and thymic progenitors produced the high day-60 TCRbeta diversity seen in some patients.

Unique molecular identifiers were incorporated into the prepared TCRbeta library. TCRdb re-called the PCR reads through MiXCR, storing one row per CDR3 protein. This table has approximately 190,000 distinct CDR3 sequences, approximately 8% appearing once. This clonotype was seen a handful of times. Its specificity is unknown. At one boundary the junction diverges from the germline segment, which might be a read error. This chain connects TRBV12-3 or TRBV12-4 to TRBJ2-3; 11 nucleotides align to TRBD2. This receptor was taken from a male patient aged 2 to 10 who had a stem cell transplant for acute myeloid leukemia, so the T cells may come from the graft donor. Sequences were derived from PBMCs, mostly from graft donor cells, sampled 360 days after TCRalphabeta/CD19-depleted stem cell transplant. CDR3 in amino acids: CTSSSGLAGGFRDTQYF. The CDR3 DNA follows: TGTACCAGCAGTTCCGGCTTAGCGGGGGGGTTTCGGGATACGCAGTATTTT.